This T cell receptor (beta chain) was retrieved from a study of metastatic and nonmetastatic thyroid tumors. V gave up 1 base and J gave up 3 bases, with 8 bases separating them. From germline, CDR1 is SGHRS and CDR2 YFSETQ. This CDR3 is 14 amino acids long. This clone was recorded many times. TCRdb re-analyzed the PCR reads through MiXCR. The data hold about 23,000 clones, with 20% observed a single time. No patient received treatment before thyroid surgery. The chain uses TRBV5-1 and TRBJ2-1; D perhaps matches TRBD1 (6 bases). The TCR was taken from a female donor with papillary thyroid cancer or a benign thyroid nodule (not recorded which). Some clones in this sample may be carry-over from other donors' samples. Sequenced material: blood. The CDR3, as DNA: TGCGCCAGCAGCTTGTTACAGGGCTACAATGAGCAGTTCTTC. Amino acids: CASSLLQGYNEQFF.